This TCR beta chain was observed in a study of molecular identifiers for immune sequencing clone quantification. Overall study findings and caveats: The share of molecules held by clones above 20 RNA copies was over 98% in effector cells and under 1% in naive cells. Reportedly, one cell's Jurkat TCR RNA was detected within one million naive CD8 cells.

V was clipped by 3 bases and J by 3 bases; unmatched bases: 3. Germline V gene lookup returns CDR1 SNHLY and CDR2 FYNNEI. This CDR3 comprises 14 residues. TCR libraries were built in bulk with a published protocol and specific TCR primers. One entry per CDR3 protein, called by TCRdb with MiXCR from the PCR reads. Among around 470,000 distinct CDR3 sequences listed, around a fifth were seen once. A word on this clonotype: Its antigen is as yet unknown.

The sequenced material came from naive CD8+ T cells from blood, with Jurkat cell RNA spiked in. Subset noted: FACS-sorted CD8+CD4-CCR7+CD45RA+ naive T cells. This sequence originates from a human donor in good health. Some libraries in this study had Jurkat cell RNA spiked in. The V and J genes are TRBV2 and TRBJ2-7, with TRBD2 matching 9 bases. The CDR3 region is CASSDVTSGYEQYF. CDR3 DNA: TGTGCCAGCAGTGACGTGACTAGCGGCTACGAGCAGTACTTC.